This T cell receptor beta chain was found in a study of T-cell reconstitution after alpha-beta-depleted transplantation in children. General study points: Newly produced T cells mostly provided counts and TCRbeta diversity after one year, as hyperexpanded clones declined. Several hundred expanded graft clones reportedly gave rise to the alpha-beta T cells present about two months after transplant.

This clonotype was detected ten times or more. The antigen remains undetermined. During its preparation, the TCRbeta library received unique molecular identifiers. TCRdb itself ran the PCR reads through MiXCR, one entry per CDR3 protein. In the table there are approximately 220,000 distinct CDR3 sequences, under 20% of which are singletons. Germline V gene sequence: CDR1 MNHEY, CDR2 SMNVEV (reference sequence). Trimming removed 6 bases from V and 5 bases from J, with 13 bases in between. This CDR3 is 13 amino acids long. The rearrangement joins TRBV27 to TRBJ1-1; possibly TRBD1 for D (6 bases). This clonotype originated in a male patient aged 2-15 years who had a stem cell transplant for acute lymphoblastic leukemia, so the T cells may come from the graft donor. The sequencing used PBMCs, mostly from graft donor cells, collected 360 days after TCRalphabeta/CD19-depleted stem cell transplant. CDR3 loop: CASSYLGGTEAFF. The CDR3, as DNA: TGTGCCAGCAGCTACTTAGGGGGTACTGAAGCTTTCTTT.